This passage covers 10 T cell receptor beta chains from one sample sequenced in a study of T-cell memory formation after mild COVID-19. TCRdb processed the 5' RACE reads anew with MiXCR; each CDR3 protein has one entry. The sample shows about 260,000 distinct CDR3 sequences, about 17% of them seen only once. Sample: PBMCs or a T cell subset sorted from them (not recorded which). The receptors originated from a man younger than 35 who had mild COVID-19 (a few samples of this study predate the infection). Cell type and time point are not known.

This clonotype was detected ten times or more. The chain uses TRBV4-3 and TRBJ2-3; 7 bases are a match to TRBD2. The CDR3 spans 13 residues. Trimming took 4 bases from V and 6 from J; bases not matched to a gene: 4. CDR1 and CDR2 (germline): LGHNA, YSLEER. The CDR3 sequence: CASSPGGGDTQYF. CDR3 DNA sequence: TGCGCCAGCAGCCCGGGAGGAGGGGATACGCAGTATTTT.

J is TRBJ2-5 and V is TRBV6-1; TRBD1 or TRBD2 may be the D gene (6 bases each). This CDR3 comprises 12 residues. The V end was cut by 6 bases, the J end by 4 bases, with 9 bases between. Germline CDR1 reads MNHNS; CDR2 reads SASEGT. In nucleotides, the CDR3 is TGTGCCAGCAGACCGGGGGCAGAGACCCAGTACTTC. Amino acids: CASRPGAETQYF.

This sequence joins TRBV20-1 and TRBJ2-1; 8 nucleotides align to TRBD2. V shed 2 bases, J shed 9 bases, and the junction held 12 bases outside the gene matches. The CDR3 contains 15 residues. Germline loops: CDR1 DFQATT, CDR2 SNEGSKA (reference sequence). The CDR3 loop is CSARSGLVTSSEQFF. The CDR3 nucleotides are TGCAGTGCTAGATCGGGACTAGTCACATCCAGTGAGCAGTTCTTC.

This clonotype was seen a handful of times. The gene calls are TRBV5-1 and TRBJ2-6; D not resolved. The CDR3 runs 18 residues. Trimming removed 0 bases at V and 0 bases at J, with 13 bases between. Germline-derived CDR1 and CDR2 are SGHRS and YFSETQ. CDR3 amino acids: CASSLEGSLGSGANVLTF. In nucleotides, the CDR3 is TGCGCCAGCAGCTTGGAAGGATCGCTGGGCTCTGGGGCCAACGTCCTGACTTTC.

V and J are TRBV20-1 and TRBJ2-7; D is possibly TRBD1 (6 bases). Germline CDR1 and CDR2: DFQATT and SNEGSKA (reference sequence). This CDR3 is built from 13 residues. The CDR3 here is CSITGQYSYEQYV. The CDR3, as DNA: TGCAGCATTACCGGACAGTACTCCTACGAGCAGTACGTC.

CDR3 sequence: CASSLQDSYGYTF. The DNA of the CDR3 is TGTGCCAGCAGCTTGCAGGACAGCTATGGCTACACCTTC. V and J are TRBV5-8 and TRBJ1-2; maybe TRBD1 (6 bases). V lost 1 base to trimming and J lost 4 bases, with 8 bases between them. CDR3 size: 13 residues. Germline CDR1 reads SGHTS; CDR2 reads YDEGEE.

This clonotype was seen more than once but under ten times. V usage is TRBV20-1 and J usage is TRBJ1-2; a possible D gene is TRBD1 (6 bases). The V end was cut by 0 bases, the J end by 5 bases, with 16 bases between. The CDR3 is made up of 15 amino acids. The germline V gene encodes CDR1 DFQATT and CDR2 SNEGSKA (reference sequence). CDR3 DNA: TGCAGTGCTAGAGATGGGGTTGGACAGCCTTATGGCTACACCTTC. This sequence encodes CSARDGVGQPYGYTF.

In its sample, this clonotype was seen a few times. The V gene is TRBV11-2, the J gene TRBJ2-1, with 13 bases aligning to TRBD2. CDR1 SGHAT and CDR2 FQNNGV come from the germline V gene. With V trimmed by 2 bases and J by 9 bases, 7 bases remained unmatched. The CDR3 length is 16 residues. The CDR3 spells CASSLSATSGGSEQFF. CDR3 nucleotide sequence: TGTGCCAGCAGCTTAAGCGCGACTAGCGGGGGGAGTGAGCAGTTCTTC.

The chain links TRBV4-1 to TRBJ2-7; a possible D gene is TRBD1 (6 bases). The CDR3 runs to 15 residues. V was pared by 1 base and J by 3 bases, with 13 bases between. CDR1 MGHRA and CDR2 YSYEKL come from the germline V gene. CDR3 nucleotide sequence: TGCGCCAGCAGCCAAGGGGACACGGCCTACTACGAGCAGTACTTC. Translation gives CASSQGDTAYYEQYF.

This clonotype was counted a few times. This chain uses TRBV6-1 with TRBJ2-3, with unresolved D. There are 13 residues in the CDR3. Germline V gives CDR1 MNHNS, CDR2 SASEGT. V gave up 6 bases and J gave up 5 bases, with 12 bases separating them. CDR3 amino acids: CASRDPPGDTQYF. The DNA for the CDR3 is TGTGCCAGCAGAGATCCCCCCGGAGATACGCAGTATTTT.